This is a list of T cell receptor beta chains from one sample in a study of response to subunit inactivated influenza vaccine. TCRdb re-called the RT-PCR reads through MiXCR, storing one row per CDR3 protein. This table has more than 550,000 distinct CDR3 sequences, around 11% appearing once. This same sample was also part of a study on T cells expressing NK-cell markers.

The input for sequencing was PBMCs from blood, taken on the day of vaccination. Receptors originate from a man aged 50 to 59 who received an inactivated influenza vaccine. CDR3s include the opening cysteine and the closing phenylalanine or tryptophan. Fields, in order: V gene, D gene, J gene, clone size, CDR3 DNA, CDR3 protein. D genes are given only for firm matches. Only part of the rows carry a size: once, few, many, or a class if the clone is expanded.

TRBV6-2/TRBV6-3,-,TRBJ2-7,-,TGTGCCAGCACCCCGAGGGGTTCGACCTACGAGCAGTACTTC,CASTPRGSTYEQYF
TRBV7-2,-,TRBJ1-6,few,TGTGCCAGCAGCTTAGACAGGGAGGTATCTAATTCACCCCTCCACTTT,CASSLDREVSNSPLHF
TRBV20-1,-,TRBJ2-5,many,TGCAGTGCTAGATATGTCTACCCCAGGGAGACCCAGTACTTC,CSARYVYPRETQYF
TRBV20-1,-,TRBJ1-5,-,TGCAGTGTGGGGGGGCTAAGTAAGAGTCAGCCCCAGCATTTT,CSVGGLSKSQPQHF
TRBV7-9,TRBD1,TRBJ2-5,-,TGTGCCAGCAGATCCGGACAGGACCGGCGGGAGACCCAGTACTTC,CASRSGQDRRETQYF
TRBV9,-,TRBJ2-7,-,TGTGCCAGCAGCGTAGACCCCTACGGGAGCTACGAGCAGTACTTC,CASSVDPYGSYEQYF
TRBV24-1,TRBD2,TRBJ2-1,-,TGTGCCACCAGTGATTTAGCGGGGGGGGTCGATGAGCAGTTCTTC,CATSDLAGGVDEQFF
TRBV3-1,TRBD1,TRBJ2-7,-,TGTGCCAGCAGCCTCCGCCTGCCCGGGACAGGGGCCTACGAGCAGTACTTC,CASSLRLPGTGAYEQYF
TRBV3-1,-,TRBJ2-6,-,TGTGCCAGCAGCCCCATGGCACAGCTAGGCTCTGGGGCCAACGTCCTGACTTTC,CASSPMAQLGSGANVLTF
TRBV5-1,-,TRBJ2-7,few,TGCGCCAGCAGTTACCGACAGTACGAGCAGTACTTC,CASSYRQYEQYF
TRBV5-6,-,TRBJ2-5,-,TGTGCCAGCAGCTTGTACCGGGAGCGCCAAGAGACCCAGTACTTC,CASSLYRERQETQYF
TRBV11-2,-,TRBJ1-1,few,TGTGCCAGCAGCTTAGTCCCCACACACGAGAACACTGAAGCTTTCTTT,CASSLVPTHENTEAFF
TRBV27,-,TRBJ2-7,few,TGTGCCAGTCGGACCCCGGGGCCCCTCTACGAGCAGTACTTC,CASRTPGPLYEQYF
TRBV12-3/TRBV12-4,-,TRBJ1-6,many,TGTGCCAGCAGTCTAAATAATTCACCCCTCCACTTT,CASSLNNSPLHF
TRBV7-9,-,TRBJ2-1,-,TGTGCCAGCAGCTTAAGGGGGATGTACAATGAGCAGTTCTTC,CASSLRGMYNEQFF
TRBV3-1,TRBD2,TRBJ2-3,-,TGTGCCAGCAGCCAAGTTCTGGGCGGGGGTACGCAGTATTTT,CASSQVLGGGTQYF